In this sample, the clone carrying this TCR beta chain turned up many times. The target antigen is unknown. TCRdb re-called the 5' RACE reads with MiXCR, one entry per CDR3 protein. The sample has about 730,000 distinct CDR3 sequences, 21% seen once. The data originate from a study of identical twins. Points from the study as a whole: Abundant beta clonotypes from cord blood bore fewer insertions; memory repertoires lacked this pattern.

V shed 1 base and J shed 6 bases, with 10 bases lying between them. Germline V gene data show CDR1 as DFQATT and CDR2 as SNEGSKA (reference sequence). The CDR3 is 13 residues long. These data were also reused for a study on T cells expressing NK-cell markers. That publication notes: Source material for TCR beta repertoires consisted of sorted CD3+CD56+NKG2C+, CD3+CD56+NKG2C- and CD3+CD56-NKG2C+ T cells. Just one sequenced donor of eight was HCMV-seronegative, while seven were seropositive. The study found these clonotypes also leading the CD3+CD56-NKG2C+ fraction in a handful of donors.

Sequencing input: PBMCs. The chain combines TRBV20-1 with TRBJ2-1; no firm D call. This clonotype was obtained from a woman younger than 30 in good health. The DNA of the CDR3 is TGCAGTGCTAGAGCTTTTCTACTCAATGAGCAGTTCTTC. This codes for CSARAFLLNEQFF.